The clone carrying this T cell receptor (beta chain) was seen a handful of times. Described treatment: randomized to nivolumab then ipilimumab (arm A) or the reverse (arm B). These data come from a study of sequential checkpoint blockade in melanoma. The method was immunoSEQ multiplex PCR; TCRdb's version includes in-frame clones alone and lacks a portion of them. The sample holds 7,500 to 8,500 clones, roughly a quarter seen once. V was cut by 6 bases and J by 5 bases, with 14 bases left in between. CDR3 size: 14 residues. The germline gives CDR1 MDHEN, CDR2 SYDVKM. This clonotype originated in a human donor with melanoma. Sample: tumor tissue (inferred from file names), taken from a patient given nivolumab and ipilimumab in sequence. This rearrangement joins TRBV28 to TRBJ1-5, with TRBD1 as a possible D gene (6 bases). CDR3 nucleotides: TGTGCCAGCAGAGAAAGGGGGAGAGATCAGCCCCAGCATTTT. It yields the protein CASRERGRDQPQHF.